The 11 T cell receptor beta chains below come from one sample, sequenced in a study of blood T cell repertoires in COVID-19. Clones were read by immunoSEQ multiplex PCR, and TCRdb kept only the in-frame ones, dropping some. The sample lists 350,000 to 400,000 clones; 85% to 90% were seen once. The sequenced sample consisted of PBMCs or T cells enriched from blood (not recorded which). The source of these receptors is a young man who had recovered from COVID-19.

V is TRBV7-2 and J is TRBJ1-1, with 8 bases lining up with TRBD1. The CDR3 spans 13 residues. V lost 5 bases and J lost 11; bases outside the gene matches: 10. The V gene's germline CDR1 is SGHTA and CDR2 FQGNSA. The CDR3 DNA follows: TGTGCCAGCAGCAAACAGGGGGACAAAGGGGCTTTCTTT. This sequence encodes CASSKQGDKGAFF.

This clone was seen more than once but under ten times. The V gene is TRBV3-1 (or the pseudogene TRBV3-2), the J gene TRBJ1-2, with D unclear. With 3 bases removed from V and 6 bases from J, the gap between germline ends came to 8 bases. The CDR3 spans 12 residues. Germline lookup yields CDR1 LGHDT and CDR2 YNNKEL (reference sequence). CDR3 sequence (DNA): TGTGCCAGCAGCCACTCCCCCGATGGCTACACCTTC. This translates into CASSHSPDGYTF.

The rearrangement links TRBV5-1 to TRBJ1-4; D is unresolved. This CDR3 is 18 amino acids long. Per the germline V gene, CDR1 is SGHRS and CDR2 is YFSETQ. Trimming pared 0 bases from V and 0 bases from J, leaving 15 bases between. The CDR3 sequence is CASSLGLTAGATNEKLFF. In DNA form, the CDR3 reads TGCGCCAGCAGCTTGGGTCTTACAGCAGGCGCAACTAATGAAAAACTGTTTTTT. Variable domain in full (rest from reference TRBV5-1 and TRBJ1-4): KAGVTQTPRYLIKTRGQQVTLSCSPISGHRSVSWYQQTPGQGLQFLFEYFSETQRNKGNFPGRFSGRQFSNSRSEMNVSTLELGDSALYLCASSLGLTAGATNEKLFFGSGTQLSVL.

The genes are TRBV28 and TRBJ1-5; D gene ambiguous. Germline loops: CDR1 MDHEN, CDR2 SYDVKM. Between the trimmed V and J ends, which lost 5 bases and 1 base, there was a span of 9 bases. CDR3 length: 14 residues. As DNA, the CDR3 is TGTGCCAGCAGTCCGGGTGGAAGCAATCAGCCCCAGCATTTT. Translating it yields CASSPGGSNQPQHF.

The CDR3 here is CASSVNRGTEAFF. DNA of the CDR3: TGTGCCAGCAGCGTAAACAGGGGAACTGAAGCTTTCTTT. This rearrangement joins TRBV7-2 to TRBJ1-1; 7 bases agree with TRBD1. V dropped 5 bases and J dropped 5; count of bases not matched to a gene: 5. The CDR3 runs 13 residues. The germline V gene encodes CDR1 SGHTA and CDR2 FQGNSA.

The CDR3 spells CASSYWASGRSNTGELFF. The CDR3 region has the DNA TGTGCCAGCAGTTACTGGGCTAGCGGGAGGTCGAACACCGGGGAGCTGTTTTTT. The V gene is TRBV6-2 or TRBV6-3, the J gene TRBJ2-2; 11 bases fit TRBD2. J lost 0 bases, V lost 1 base, and 4 bases had no gene match. This CDR3 has 18 residues. Germline loops: CDR1 MNHEY, CDR2 SVGEGT.

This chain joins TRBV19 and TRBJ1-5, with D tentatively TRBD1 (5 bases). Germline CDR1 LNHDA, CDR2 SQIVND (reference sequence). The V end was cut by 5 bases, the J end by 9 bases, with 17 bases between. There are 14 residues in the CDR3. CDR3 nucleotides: TGTGCCAGTAGTGATCGACAGAGATCATCGCCCCAGCATTTT. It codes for CASSDRQRSSPQHF.

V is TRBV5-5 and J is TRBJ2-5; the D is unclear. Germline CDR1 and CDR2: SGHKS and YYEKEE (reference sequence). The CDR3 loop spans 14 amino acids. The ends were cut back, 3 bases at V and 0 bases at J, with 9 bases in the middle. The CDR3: CASSSLLYQETQYF. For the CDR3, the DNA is TGTGCCAGCAGCTCCCTCCTGTACCAAGAGACCCAGTACTTC. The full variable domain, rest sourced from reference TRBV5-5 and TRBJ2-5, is DAGVTQSPTHLIKTRGQQVTLRCSPISGHKSVSWYQQVLGQGPQFIFQYYEKEERGRGNFPDRFSARQFPNYSSELNVNALLLGDSALYLCASSSLLYQETQYFGPGTRLLVL.

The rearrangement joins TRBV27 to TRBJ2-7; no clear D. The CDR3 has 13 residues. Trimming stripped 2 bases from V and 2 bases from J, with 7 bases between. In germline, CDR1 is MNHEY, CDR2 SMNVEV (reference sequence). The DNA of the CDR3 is TGTGCCAGCAGTTTAACCCTAACCTACGAGCAGTACTTC. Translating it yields CASSLTLTYEQYF.

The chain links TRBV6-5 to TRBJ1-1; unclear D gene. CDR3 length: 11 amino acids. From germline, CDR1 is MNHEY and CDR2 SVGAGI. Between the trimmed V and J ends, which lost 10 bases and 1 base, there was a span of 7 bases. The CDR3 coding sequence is TGTGCCACCTCGGGGAACACTGAAGCTTTCTTT. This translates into CATSGNTEAFF.

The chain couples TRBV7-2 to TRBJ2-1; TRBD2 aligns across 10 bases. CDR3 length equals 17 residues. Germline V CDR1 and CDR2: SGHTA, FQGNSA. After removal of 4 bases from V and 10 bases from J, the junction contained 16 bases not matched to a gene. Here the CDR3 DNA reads TGTGCCAGCAGCTCCCTCCTAGCGGGAGTTATCAGTCGAGAGCAGTTCTTC. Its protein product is CASSSLLAGVISREQFF.